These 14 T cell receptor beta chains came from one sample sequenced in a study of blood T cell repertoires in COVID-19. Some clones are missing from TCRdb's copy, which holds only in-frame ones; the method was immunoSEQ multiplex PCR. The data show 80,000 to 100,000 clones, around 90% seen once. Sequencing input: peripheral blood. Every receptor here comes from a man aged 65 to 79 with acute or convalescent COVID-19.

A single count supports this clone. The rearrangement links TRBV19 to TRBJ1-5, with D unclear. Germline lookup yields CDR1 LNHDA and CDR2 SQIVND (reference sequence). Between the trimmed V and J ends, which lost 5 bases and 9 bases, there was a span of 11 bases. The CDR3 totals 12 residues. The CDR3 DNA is TGTGCCAGTAGTCCAGACGGGTGGCCCCAGCATTTT. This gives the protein CASSPDGWPQHF.

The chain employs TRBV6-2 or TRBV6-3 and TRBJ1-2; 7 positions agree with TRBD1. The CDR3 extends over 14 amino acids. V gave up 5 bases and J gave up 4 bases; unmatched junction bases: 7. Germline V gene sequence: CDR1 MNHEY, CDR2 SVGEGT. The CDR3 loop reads CASSIAGGTYGYTF. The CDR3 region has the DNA TGTGCCAGCAGTATAGCAGGGGGAACCTATGGCTACACCTTC.

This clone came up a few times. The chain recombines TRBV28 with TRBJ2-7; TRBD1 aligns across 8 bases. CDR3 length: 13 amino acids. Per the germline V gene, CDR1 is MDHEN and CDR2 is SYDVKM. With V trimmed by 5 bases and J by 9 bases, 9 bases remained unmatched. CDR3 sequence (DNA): TGTGCCAGCAGTGCAGGGGGCTTGGGTAGGCAGTACTTC. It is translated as CASSAGGLGRQYF.

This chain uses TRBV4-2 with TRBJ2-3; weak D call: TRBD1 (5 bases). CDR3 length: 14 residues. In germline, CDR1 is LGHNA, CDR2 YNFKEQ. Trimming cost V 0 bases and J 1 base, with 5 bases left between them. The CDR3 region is CASSQDRGTDTQYF. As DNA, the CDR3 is TGTGCCAGCAGCCAAGACAGGGGCACAGATACGCAGTATTTT.

The CDR3 loop is CASSVGGSTSTDTQYF. CDR3 sequence (DNA): TGTGCCAGCAGTGTCGGGGGGTCCACTAGCACAGATACGCAGTATTTT. The chain uses TRBV6-1 and TRBJ2-3; 7 bases fit TRBD2. Trimming removed 4 bases from V and 0 bases from J; junction bases left unmatched: 7. Germline values: CDR1 MNHNS, CDR2 SASEGT. This CDR3 has 16 residues.

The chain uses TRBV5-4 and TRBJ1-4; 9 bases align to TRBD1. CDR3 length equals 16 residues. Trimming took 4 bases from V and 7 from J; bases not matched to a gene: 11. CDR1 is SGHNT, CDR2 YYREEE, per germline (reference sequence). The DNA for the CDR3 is TGTGCCAGCAGCGAGAAAGGGGACAGGGTGGGTGAAAAACTGTTTTTT. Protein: CASSEKGDRVGEKLFF.

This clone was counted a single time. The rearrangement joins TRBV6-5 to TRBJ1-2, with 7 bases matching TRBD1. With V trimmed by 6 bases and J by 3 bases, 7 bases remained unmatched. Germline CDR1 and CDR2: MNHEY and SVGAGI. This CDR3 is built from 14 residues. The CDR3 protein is CASSRDSWDYGYTF. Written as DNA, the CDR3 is TGTGCCAGCAGCCGGGACAGTTGGGACTATGGCTACACCTTC.

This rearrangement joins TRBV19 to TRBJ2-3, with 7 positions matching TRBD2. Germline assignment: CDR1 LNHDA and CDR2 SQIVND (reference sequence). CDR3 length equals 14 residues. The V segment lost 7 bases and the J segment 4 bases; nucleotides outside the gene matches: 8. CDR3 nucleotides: TGTGCCAGTACCCTCGGACGGGGGGCAGATACGCAGTATTTT. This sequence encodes CASTLGRGADTQYF.

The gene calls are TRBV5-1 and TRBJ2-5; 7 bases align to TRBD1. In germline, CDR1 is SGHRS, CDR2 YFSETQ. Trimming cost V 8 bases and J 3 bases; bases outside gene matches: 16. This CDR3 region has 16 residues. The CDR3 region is CARTVLLQGTEETQYF. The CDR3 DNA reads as TGCGCCAGAACGGTCCTTTTACAGGGGACCGAAGAGACCCAGTACTTC.

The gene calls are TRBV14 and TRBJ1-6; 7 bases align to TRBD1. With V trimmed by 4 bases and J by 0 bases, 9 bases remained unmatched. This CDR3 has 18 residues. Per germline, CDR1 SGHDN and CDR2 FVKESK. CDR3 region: CASSLKTGPSSYNSPLHF. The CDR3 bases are TGTGCCAGCAGCCTCAAGACAGGGCCAAGCTCCTATAATTCACCCCTCCACTTT.

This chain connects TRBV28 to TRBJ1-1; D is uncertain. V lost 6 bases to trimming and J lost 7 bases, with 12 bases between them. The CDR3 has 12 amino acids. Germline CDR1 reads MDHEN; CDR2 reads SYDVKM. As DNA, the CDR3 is TGTGCCAGCAGGACATCGGTTCTTGAAGCTTTCTTT. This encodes CASRTSVLEAFF.

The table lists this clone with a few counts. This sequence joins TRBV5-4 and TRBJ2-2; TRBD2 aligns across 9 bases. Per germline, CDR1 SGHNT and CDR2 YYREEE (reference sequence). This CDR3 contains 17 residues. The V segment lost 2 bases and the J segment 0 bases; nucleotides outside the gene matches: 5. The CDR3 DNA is TGTGCCAGCAGCTTTGGCGGGGGGGCCACGAACACCGGGGAGCTGTTTTTT. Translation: CASSFGGGATNTGELFF. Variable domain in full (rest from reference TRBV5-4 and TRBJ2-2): ETGVTQSPTHLIKTRGQQVTLRCSSQSGHNTVSWYQQALGQGPQFIFQYYREEENGRGNFPPRFSGLQFPNYSSELNVNALELDDSALYLCASSFGGGATNTGELFFGEGSRLTVL.

The CDR3 loop reads CASSQDRGGEQFF. CDR3 DNA sequence: TGTGCCAGCAGCCAAGACAGGGGCGGTGAGCAGTTCTTC. This chain links TRBV7-7 with TRBJ2-1, with 8 bases that match TRBD1. CDR3 size: 13 residues. V shed 5 bases, J shed 9 bases, and the junction held 6 bases outside the gene matches. Germline V gene lookup returns CDR1 SSHAT and CDR2 FNYEAQ (reference sequence).

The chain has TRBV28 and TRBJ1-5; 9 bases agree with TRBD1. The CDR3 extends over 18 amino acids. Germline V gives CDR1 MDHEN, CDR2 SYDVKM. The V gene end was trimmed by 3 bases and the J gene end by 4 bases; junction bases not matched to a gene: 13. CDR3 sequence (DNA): TGTGCCAGCAGTTTTAATTTAGTCCGGGACAGGGATAATCAGCCCCAGCATTTT. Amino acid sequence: CASSFNLVRDRDNQPQHF. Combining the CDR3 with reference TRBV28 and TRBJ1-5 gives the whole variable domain DVKVTQSSRYLVKRTGEKVFLECVQDMDHENMFWYRQDPGLGLRLIYFSYDVKMKEKGDIPEGYSVSREKKERFSLILESASTNQTSMYLCASSFNLVRDRDNQPQHFGDGTRLSIL.